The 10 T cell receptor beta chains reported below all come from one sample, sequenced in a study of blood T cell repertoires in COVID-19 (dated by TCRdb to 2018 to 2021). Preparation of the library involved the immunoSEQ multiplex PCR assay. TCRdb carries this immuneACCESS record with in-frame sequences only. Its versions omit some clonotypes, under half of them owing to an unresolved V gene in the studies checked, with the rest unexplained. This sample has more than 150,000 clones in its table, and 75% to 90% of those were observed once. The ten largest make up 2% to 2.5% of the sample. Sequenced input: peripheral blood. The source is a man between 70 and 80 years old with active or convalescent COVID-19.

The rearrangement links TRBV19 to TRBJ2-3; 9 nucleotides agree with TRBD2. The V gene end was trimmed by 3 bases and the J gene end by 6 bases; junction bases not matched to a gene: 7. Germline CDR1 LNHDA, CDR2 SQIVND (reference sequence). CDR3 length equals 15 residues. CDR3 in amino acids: CASSIRGLAVDTQYF. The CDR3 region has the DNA TGTGCCAGTAGTATTCGGGGACTAGCTGTGGATACGCAGTATTTT.

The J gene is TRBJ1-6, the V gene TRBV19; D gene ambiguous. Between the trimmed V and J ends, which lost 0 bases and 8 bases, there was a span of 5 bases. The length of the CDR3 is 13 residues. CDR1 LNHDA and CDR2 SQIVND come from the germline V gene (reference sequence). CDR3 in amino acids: CASSIDPDSPLHF. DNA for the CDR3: TGTGCCAGTAGTATAGATCCCGATTCACCCCTCCACTTT.

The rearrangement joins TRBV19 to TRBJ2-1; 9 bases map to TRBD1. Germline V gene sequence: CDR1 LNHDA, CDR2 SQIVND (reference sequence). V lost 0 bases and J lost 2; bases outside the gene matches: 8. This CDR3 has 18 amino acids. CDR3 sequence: CASSIDLRGDRAYNEQFF. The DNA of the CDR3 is TGTGCCAGTAGTATAGATCTGCGTGGGGACAGGGCCTACAATGAGCAGTTCTTC.

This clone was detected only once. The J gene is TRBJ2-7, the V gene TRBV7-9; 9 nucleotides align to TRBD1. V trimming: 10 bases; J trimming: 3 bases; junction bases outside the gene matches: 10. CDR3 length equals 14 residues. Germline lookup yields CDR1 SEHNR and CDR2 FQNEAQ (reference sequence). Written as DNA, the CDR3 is TGTGCCATCGACGGACAGGGGAAAGGCTACGAGCAGTACTTC. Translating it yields CAIDGQGKGYEQYF.

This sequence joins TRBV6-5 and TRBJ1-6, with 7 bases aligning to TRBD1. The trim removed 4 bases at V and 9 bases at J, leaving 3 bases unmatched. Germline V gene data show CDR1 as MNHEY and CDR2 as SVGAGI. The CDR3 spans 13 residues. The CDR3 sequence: CASSSGQSSPLHF. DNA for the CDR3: TGTGCCAGCAGTTCGGGACAGTCTTCACCCCTCCACTTT.

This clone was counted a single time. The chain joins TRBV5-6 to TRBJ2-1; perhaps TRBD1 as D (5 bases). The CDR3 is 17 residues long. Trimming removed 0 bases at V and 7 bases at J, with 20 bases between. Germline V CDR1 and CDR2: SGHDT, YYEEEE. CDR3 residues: CASSLVRVRAKTNEQFF. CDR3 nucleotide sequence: TGTGCCAGCAGCTTGGTCAGGGTCCGGGCTAAGACAAATGAGCAGTTCTTC.

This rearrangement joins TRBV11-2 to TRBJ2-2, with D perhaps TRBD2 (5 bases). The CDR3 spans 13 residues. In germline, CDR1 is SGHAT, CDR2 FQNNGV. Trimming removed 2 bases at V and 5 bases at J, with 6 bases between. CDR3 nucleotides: TGTGCCAGCAGCTTAAGCGGTACCGGGGAGCTGTTTTTT. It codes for CASSLSGTGELFF.

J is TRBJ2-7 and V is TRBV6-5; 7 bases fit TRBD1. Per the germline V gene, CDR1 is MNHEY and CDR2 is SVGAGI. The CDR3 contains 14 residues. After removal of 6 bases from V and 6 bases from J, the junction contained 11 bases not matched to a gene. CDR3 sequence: CASSATQTGFEQYF. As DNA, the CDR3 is TGTGCCAGCAGCGCAACCCAGACAGGGTTCGAGCAGTACTTC.

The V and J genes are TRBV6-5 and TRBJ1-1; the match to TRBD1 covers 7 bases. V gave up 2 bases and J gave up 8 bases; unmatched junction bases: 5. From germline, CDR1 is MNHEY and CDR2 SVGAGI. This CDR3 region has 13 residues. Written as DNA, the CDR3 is TGTGCCAGCAGTTACAGGACAGGTGGAGAAGCTTTCTTT. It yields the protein CASSYRTGGEAFF.

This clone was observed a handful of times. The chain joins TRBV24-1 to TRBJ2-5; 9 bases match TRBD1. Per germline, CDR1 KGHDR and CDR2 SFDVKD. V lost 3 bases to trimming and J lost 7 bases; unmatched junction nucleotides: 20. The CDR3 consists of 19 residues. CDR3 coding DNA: TGTGCCACCAGTGATCCCCCTGGGACAGGGAAAGGGATCTCAGGGACCCAGTACTTC. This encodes CATSDPPGTGKGISGTQYF.